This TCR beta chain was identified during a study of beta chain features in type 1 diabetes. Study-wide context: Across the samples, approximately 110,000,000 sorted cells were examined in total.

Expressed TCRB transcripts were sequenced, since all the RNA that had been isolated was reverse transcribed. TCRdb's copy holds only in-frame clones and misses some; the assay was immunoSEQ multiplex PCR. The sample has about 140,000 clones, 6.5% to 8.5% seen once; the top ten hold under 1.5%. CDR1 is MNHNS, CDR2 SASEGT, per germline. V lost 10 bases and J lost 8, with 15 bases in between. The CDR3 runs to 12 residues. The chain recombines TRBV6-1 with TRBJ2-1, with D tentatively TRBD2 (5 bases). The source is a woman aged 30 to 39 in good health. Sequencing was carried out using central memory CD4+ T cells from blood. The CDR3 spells CATLGSGDEQFF. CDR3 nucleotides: TGTGCCACCCTAGGGAGTGGGGATGAGCAGTTCTTC.